The T cell receptor beta chain described here comes from a study of blood T cells in healthy people across ages. Study-wide findings and caveats: In these data, TCR beta diversity tracked strongly with naive T cell percentage.

Regarding this clonotype: Its antigen remains unidentified.

Primers used in a second PCR of about 7 to 12 cycles were a sample-barcoded 5' primer and a J-beta primer mix. Tagging of each cDNA molecule was performed by a template-switch adaptor with 12 random nucleotides. In TCRdb, the 5' RACE reads were re-called with MiXCR into one record per CDR3 protein. The sample has about 1 million distinct CDR3 sequences; around 25% are singletons. The donors, aged roughly 6 to 95, were healthy Caucasians from Russia. The CDR3 spans 15 residues. Germline V gene lookup returns CDR1 SGHRS and CDR2 YFSETQ. The V gene lost 4 bases and the J gene lost 0 bases, with 11 bases spanning the gap. The same sample was also used in a study of T cells of mothers and their children. As that report states: Samples were provided by three healthy Caucasian mothers and their six children.

The sample taken for sequencing was blood. This chain links TRBV5-1 with TRBJ2-1; possible D gene TRBD2, 5 bases. This receptor was taken from a girl between 2 and 10 years old in good health. As DNA, the CDR3 is TGCGCCAGCAGCGAGCGGTTGAGCTCCTACAATGAGCAGTTCTTC. It yields the protein CASSERLSSYNEQFF.